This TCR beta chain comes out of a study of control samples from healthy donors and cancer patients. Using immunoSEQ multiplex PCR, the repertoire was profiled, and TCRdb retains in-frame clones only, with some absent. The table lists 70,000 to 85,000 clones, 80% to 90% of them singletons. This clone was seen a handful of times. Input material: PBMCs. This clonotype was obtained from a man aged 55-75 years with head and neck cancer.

This CDR3 is CASMGYSSNTGELFF. CDR3 coding DNA: TGTGCCAGTATGGGGTATAGTTCGAACACCGGGGAGCTGTTTTTT. The chain uses TRBV19 and TRBJ2-2; the D is unclear. Trimming pared 7 bases from V and 0 bases from J, leaving 12 bases between. CDR1 LNHDA and CDR2 SQIVND come from the germline V gene (reference sequence). This CDR3 has 15 amino acids.